The rows below give T cell receptor beta chains drawn from one sample of a study of PD-1 blockade in classical Hodgkin lymphoma. Profiling relied on immunoSEQ multiplex PCR, and the TCRdb table lists in-frame clones only, not all of them. The sample has approximately 65,000 clones; approximately 94% are singletons. The sample consisted of peripheral blood mononuclear cells (PBMCs), taken before the fourth cycle of nivolumab. These receptors were obtained from a human donor with classical Hodgkin lymphoma. CDR3s include the opening cysteine and the closing phenylalanine or tryptophan. A D gene is named only where the DNA matches it firmly. The size field is filled for only some rows; it gives once, few, many or a size class.

v_gene: TRBV5-1
j_gene: TRBJ2-5
abundance: -
d_gene: -
CDR3nt: TGCGCCAGCAGCTTGGGCCAGGGCGAGACCCAGTACTTC
CDR3aa: CASSLGQGETQYF

v_gene: TRBV6-1
j_gene: TRBJ2-5
abundance: -
d_gene: -
CDR3nt: TGTGCCAGCAGTGACACCGGGGGCGTGGAGACCCAGTACTTC
CDR3aa: CASSDTGGVETQYF

v_gene: TRBV7-2
j_gene: TRBJ1-1
abundance: -
d_gene: -
CDR3nt: TGTGCCAGCAGCTTATTTGCCGGGTGGACTGAAGCTTTCTTT
CDR3aa: CASSLFAGWTEAFF

v_gene: TRBV5-1
j_gene: TRBJ2-5
abundance: -
d_gene: TRBD2
CDR3nt: TGCGCCAGCAGCTTGGGCAAGACTAGCGCTGGGCAAGAGACCCAGTACTTC
CDR3aa: CASSLGKTSAGQETQYF

v_gene: TRBV9
j_gene: TRBJ1-3
abundance: -
d_gene: -
CDR3nt: TGTGCCAGCAGCGTACAAGCGTCTGGAAACACCATATATTTT
CDR3aa: CASSVQASGNTIYF

v_gene: TRBV6-5
j_gene: TRBJ2-1
abundance: -
d_gene: TRBD2
CDR3nt: TGTGCCAGCAGTGCGACTAGCGGGAGGGCCAATGAGCAGTTCTTC
CDR3aa: CASSATSGRANEQFF

v_gene: TRBV11-2
j_gene: TRBJ2-7
abundance: once
d_gene: -
CDR3nt: TGTGCCAGCAGCCCAGCTGCCTACGAGCAGTACTTC
CDR3aa: CASSPAAYEQYF

v_gene: TRBV7-2
j_gene: TRBJ1-4
abundance: -
d_gene: -
CDR3nt: TGTGCCAGCTCGCCCGGGGGTGTTCCAGCTAATGAAAAACTGTTTTTT
CDR3aa: CASSPGGVPANEKLFF

v_gene: TRBV4-2
j_gene: TRBJ2-3
abundance: -
d_gene: -
CDR3nt: TGTGCCAGCAGCCAAGCAGATACGCAGTATTTT
CDR3aa: CASSQADTQYF

v_gene: TRBV4-2
j_gene: TRBJ2-3
abundance: -
d_gene: -
CDR3nt: TGTGCCAGCAGCCAAGATAAAAGGGCCCCAGATACGCAGTATTTT
CDR3aa: CASSQDKRAPDTQYF

v_gene: TRBV27
j_gene: TRBJ2-7
abundance: -
d_gene: -
CDR3nt: TGTGCCAGCAGTGTATTCGGACACGAGCAGTACTTC
CDR3aa: CASSVFGHEQYF

v_gene: TRBV2
j_gene: TRBJ1-1
abundance: -
d_gene: -
CDR3nt: TGTGCCAGTACCGGGACGGCGAACACTGAAGCTTTCTTT
CDR3aa: CASTGTANTEAFF

v_gene: TRBV27
j_gene: TRBJ2-3
abundance: -
d_gene: -
CDR3nt: TGTGCCAGCAGTTTATTGTCGTTTAGGGAGGAGGGCACAGATACGCAGTATTTT
CDR3aa: CASSLLSFREEGTDTQYF

v_gene: TRBV10-3
j_gene: TRBJ2-5
abundance: -
d_gene: -
CDR3nt: TGTGCCATCAGTGATGGGGGGGCCGTGGAGACCCAGTACTTC
CDR3aa: CAISDGGAVETQYF

v_gene: TRBV10-1
j_gene: TRBJ1-2
abundance: -
d_gene: -
CDR3nt: TGCGCCAGCAGTATGGATGGCTATGGCTACACCTTC
CDR3aa: CASSMDGYGYTF

v_gene: TRBV18
j_gene: TRBJ2-7
abundance: once
d_gene: -
CDR3nt: TGTGCCAGCTCACCGTCCTCCCTCGAGCAGTACTTC
CDR3aa: CASSPSSLEQYF

v_gene: TRBV27
j_gene: TRBJ2-2
abundance: -
d_gene: -
CDR3nt: TGTGCCAGCAGTTTAACATCAGGTGTGGCCGGGGAGCTGTTTTTT
CDR3aa: CASSLTSGVAGELFF

v_gene: TRBV6-5
j_gene: TRBJ2-1
abundance: -
d_gene: -
CDR3nt: TGTGCCAGCAGTTCACAATGGGCCTACAATGAGCAGTTCTTC
CDR3aa: CASSSQWAYNEQFF

v_gene: TRBV7-6
j_gene: TRBJ2-7
abundance: -
d_gene: TRBD2
CDR3nt: TGTGCCAGCAGCTTAAAGGCGGGAGGGCCTCCCGAGCAGTACTTC
CDR3aa: CASSLKAGGPPEQYF

v_gene: TRBV2
j_gene: TRBJ2-7
abundance: -
d_gene: TRBD1
CDR3nt: TGTGCCAGCAGTAAGGGACAGGTCTTCTCCTACGAGCAGTACTTC
CDR3aa: CASSKGQVFSYEQYF

v_gene: TRBV2
j_gene: TRBJ2-1
abundance: -
d_gene: TRBD2
CDR3nt: TGTGCCAGCAGTGAATGGGATCCGGGACTAGCGGGGGCCGCTACCTTTTACAATGAGCAGTTCTTC
CDR3aa: CASSEWDPGLAGAATFYNEQFF

v_gene: TRBV10-3
j_gene: TRBJ1-1
abundance: -
d_gene: -
CDR3nt: TGTGCCATCAGTGACAGGGTCTTGGGGGAGTTTGCTGAAGCTTTCTTT
CDR3aa: CAISDRVLGEFAEAFF

v_gene: TRBV6-6
j_gene: TRBJ2-1
abundance: -
d_gene: -
CDR3nt: TGTGCCAGCAGTTACCCCCCAGGACTCCCAGCGGATGAGCAGTTCTTC
CDR3aa: CASSYPPGLPADEQFF

v_gene: TRBV19
j_gene: TRBJ1-4
abundance: -
d_gene: -
CDR3nt: TGTGCCAGTCAGGGATCAACTAATGAAAAACTGTTTTTT
CDR3aa: CASQGSTNEKLFF

v_gene: TRBV29-1
j_gene: TRBJ2-1
abundance: -
d_gene: -
CDR3nt: TGCAGCGTTGTCTCCTTAAGCTCCTACAATGAGCAGTTCTTC
CDR3aa: CSVVSLSSYNEQFF

v_gene: TRBV10-3
j_gene: TRBJ2-1
abundance: medium-sized
d_gene: TRBD2
CDR3nt: TGTGCCATCAGTGATTTCGCGGGGGTTAACAATGAGCAGTTCTTC
CDR3aa: CAISDFAGVNNEQFF

v_gene: TRBV11-2
j_gene: TRBJ2-1
abundance: -
d_gene: -
CDR3nt: TGTGCCAGCAGCTTTGGGCAGATTATTGACAATGAGCAGTTCTTC
CDR3aa: CASSFGQIIDNEQFF

v_gene: TRBV28
j_gene: TRBJ1-2
abundance: -
d_gene: -
CDR3nt: TGTGCCAGCAGTTCGAACGACAGACGCTATGGCTACACCTTC
CDR3aa: CASSSNDRRYGYTF

v_gene: TRBV29-1
j_gene: TRBJ2-7
abundance: -
d_gene: -
CDR3nt: TGCAGCGTTGAGGGGGGGACACTCTACGAGCAGTACTTC
CDR3aa: CSVEGGTLYEQYF

v_gene: TRBV29-1
j_gene: TRBJ2-1
abundance: -
d_gene: -
CDR3nt: TGCAGCGTTGGGGTCCTCAAACGGGTTGAGAGCCCTAACAATGAGCAGTTCTTC
CDR3aa: CSVGVLKRVESPNNEQFF

v_gene: TRBV7-2
j_gene: TRBJ2-4
abundance: once
d_gene: -
CDR3nt: TGTGCCAGCGGACCGGGACCGCAGGGGCGGGACATTCAGTACTTC
CDR3aa: CASGPGPQGRDIQYF

v_gene: TRBV18
j_gene: TRBJ2-5
abundance: -
d_gene: TRBD1
CDR3nt: TGTGCCAGCTCACCTAAGACAGGGGGCCAAGAGACCCAGTACTTC
CDR3aa: CASSPKTGGQETQYF

v_gene: TRBV27
j_gene: TRBJ2-1
abundance: once
d_gene: TRBD2
CDR3nt: TGTGCCAGCAGTTTCGGGGGGGGCAATGAGCAGTTCTTC
CDR3aa: CASSFGGGNEQFF

v_gene: TRBV6-6
j_gene: TRBJ1-2
abundance: -
d_gene: -
CDR3nt: TGTGCCAGCAGTTACTCGACTGTGGGAGGCTATGGCTACACCTTC
CDR3aa: CASSYSTVGGYGYTF

v_gene: TRBV7-9
j_gene: TRBJ2-3
abundance: -
d_gene: -
CDR3nt: TGTGCCAGCAGCCGTGACAGGAGCACAGATACGCAGTATTTT
CDR3aa: CASSRDRSTDTQYF

v_gene: TRBV27
j_gene: TRBJ1-4
abundance: -
d_gene: -
CDR3nt: TGTGCCAGCAGTCCGGCGATAACAACTAATGAAAAACTGTTTTTT
CDR3aa: CASSPAITTNEKLFF

v_gene: TRBV6-5
j_gene: TRBJ1-2
abundance: -
d_gene: -
CDR3nt: TGTGCCAGCAGTTACAGGGTTAATGGCGGCTACACCTTC
CDR3aa: CASSYRVNGGYTF

v_gene: TRBV2
j_gene: TRBJ2-1
abundance: -
d_gene: -
CDR3nt: TGTGCCAGCCAGTACTACTCCTACAATGAGCAGTTCTTC
CDR3aa: CASQYYSYNEQFF

v_gene: TRBV28
j_gene: TRBJ1-2
abundance: -
d_gene: -
CDR3nt: TGTGCCAGCAGTTTACAATCGGCGAACCAATATGGCTACACCTTC
CDR3aa: CASSLQSANQYGYTF

v_gene: TRBV5-4
j_gene: TRBJ2-4
abundance: once
d_gene: -
CDR3nt: TGTGCCAGCAGAGGGGATAACAAAAACATTCAGTACTTC
CDR3aa: CASRGDNKNIQYF

v_gene: TRBV13
j_gene: TRBJ2-5
abundance: -
d_gene: TRBD2
CDR3nt: TGTGCCAGCAGCTTTACCGGGAGGGCCGGGGAGACCCAGTACTTC
CDR3aa: CASSFTGRAGETQYF

v_gene: TRBV7-3
j_gene: TRBJ2-1
abundance: -
d_gene: -
CDR3nt: TGTGCCAGCAGCTTAGGGGCGGACAATGAGCAGTTCTTC
CDR3aa: CASSLGADNEQFF

v_gene: TRBV28
j_gene: TRBJ2-1
abundance: -
d_gene: -
CDR3nt: TGTGCCAGCAGTTCTGCAGGGTCCCTCTCCTACAATGAGCAGTTCTTC
CDR3aa: CASSSAGSLSYNEQFF

v_gene: TRBV4-2
j_gene: TRBJ2-2
abundance: -
d_gene: -
CDR3nt: TGTGCCAGCAGCCAAGATCGAGGGGGGGACACCCTCCTCCGCGGGAAGGAGCTGTTTTTT
CDR3aa: CASSQDRGGDTLLRGKELFF

v_gene: TRBV6-1
j_gene: TRBJ1-1
abundance: once
d_gene: -
CDR3nt: TGTGCCAGCAGCGACTATATACACGAAGCTTTCTTT
CDR3aa: CASSDYIHEAFF

v_gene: TRBV5-4
j_gene: TRBJ2-7
abundance: once
d_gene: -
CDR3nt: TGTGCCAGCAGCGGAACGAGTCTGGGCGAGCAGTACTTC
CDR3aa: CASSGTSLGEQYF

v_gene: TRBV11-2
j_gene: TRBJ2-7
abundance: -
d_gene: -
CDR3nt: TGTGCCAGCAGCGCCCGCGGGGTAACCTACGAGCAGTACTTC
CDR3aa: CASSARGVTYEQYF

v_gene: TRBV5-1
j_gene: TRBJ2-2
abundance: -
d_gene: -
CDR3nt: TGCGCCAGCAGCAAGGACCACTCGAACACCGGGGAGCTGTTTTTT
CDR3aa: CASSKDHSNTGELFF

v_gene: TRBV2
j_gene: TRBJ2-1
abundance: -
d_gene: -
CDR3nt: TGTGCCAGTAGGGGGAATGAGCAGTTCTTC
CDR3aa: CASRGNEQFF